The clone carrying this T cell receptor beta chain was seen ten or more times. Amplification of TCR beta CDR3 regions was performed using RNA transcripts as template. The TCR CDR3 was amplified in a first-round RT-PCR using the HTBI primer set. Using its own MiXCR run on the multiplex PCR reads, TCRdb lists one record per CDR3 protein. The repertoire includes approximately 400,000 distinct CDR3 sequences, less than 20% of them detected once, and 35% to 45% sits in the top ten. The data stem from a study of T cells in Graves' hyperthyroidism and ophthalmopathy. This CDR3 comprises 17 residues. Losses at the gene ends were 4 bases for V and 2 bases for J; bases not matched to a gene: 4.

The chain employs TRBV12-3 or TRBV12-4 and TRBJ2-3; 15 bases map to TRBD2. This sequence was found in a man between 18 and 35 years old with Graves' ophthalmopathy. The sequenced sample was blood. The CDR3 nucleotides are TGTGCCAGCAGTTCAGGGACTAGCGGGGGGTTCACAGATACGCAGTATTTT. Its protein is CASSSGTSGGFTDTQYF.